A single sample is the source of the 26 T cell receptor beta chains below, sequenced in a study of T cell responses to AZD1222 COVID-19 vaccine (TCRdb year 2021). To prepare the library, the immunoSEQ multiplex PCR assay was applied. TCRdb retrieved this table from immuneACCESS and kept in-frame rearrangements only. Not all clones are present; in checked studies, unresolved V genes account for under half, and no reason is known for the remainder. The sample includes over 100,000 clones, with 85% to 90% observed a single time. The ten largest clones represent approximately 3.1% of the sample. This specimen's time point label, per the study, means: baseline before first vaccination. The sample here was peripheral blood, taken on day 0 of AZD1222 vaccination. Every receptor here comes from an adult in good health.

The CDR3 DNA is TGTGCCAGCAGACAACCAGGGGGAAATCAGCCCCAGCATTTT. This sequence encodes CASRQPGGNQPQHF. V gene TRBV28 combines with J gene TRBJ1-5, with 7 bases identical to TRBD1. From germline, CDR1 is MDHEN and CDR2 SYDVKM. V lost 6 bases to trimming and J lost 4 bases; unmatched junction nucleotides: 6. This CDR3 is 14 amino acids long.

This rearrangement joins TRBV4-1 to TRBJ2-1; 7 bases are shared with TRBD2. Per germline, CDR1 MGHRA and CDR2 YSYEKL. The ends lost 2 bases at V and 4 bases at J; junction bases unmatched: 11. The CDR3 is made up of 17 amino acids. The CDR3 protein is CASSQSTPAGIYNEQFF. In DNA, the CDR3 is TGCGCCAGCAGCCAATCAACGCCAGCGGGAATTTACAATGAGCAGTTCTTC.

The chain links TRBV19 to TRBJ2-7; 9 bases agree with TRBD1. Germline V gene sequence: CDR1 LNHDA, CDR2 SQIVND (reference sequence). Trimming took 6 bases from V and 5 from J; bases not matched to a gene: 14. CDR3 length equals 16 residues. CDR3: CASSPGTGKERHEQYF. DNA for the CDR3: TGTGCCAGTAGCCCCGGGACAGGGAAGGAAAGACACGAGCAGTACTTC.

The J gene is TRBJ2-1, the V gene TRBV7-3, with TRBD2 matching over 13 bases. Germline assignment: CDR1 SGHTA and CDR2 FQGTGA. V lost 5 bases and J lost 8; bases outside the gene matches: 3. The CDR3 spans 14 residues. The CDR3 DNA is TGTGCCAGCAGCCCGACTAGCGGGGGGTATGAGCAGTTCTTC. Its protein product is CASSPTSGGYEQFF. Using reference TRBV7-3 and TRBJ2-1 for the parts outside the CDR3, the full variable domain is GAGVSQTPSNKVTEKGKYVELRCDPISGHTALYWYRQSLGQGPEFLIYFQGTGAADDSGLPNDRFFAVRPEGSVSTLKIQRTERGDSAVYLCASSPTSGGYEQFFGPGTRLTVL.

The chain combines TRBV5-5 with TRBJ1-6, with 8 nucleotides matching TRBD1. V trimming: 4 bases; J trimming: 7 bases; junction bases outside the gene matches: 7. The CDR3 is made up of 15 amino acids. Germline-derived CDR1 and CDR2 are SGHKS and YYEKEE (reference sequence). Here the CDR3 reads CASSPRGQGNSPLHF. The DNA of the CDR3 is TGTGCCAGCAGCCCCAGAGGACAGGGAAATTCACCCCTCCACTTT.

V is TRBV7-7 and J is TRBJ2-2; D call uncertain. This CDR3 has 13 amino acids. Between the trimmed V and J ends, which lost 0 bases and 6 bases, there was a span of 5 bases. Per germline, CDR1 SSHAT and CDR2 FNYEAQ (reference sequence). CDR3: CASSLAHAGELFF. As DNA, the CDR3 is TGTGCCAGCAGCTTAGCTCACGCCGGGGAGCTGTTTTTT.

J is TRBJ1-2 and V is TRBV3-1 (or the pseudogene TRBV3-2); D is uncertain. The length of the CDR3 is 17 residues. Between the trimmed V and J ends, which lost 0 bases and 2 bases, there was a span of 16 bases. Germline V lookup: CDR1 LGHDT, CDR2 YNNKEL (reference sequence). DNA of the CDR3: TGTGCCAGCAGCCAAGAGGTTCTGGCCCGATCGAACTATGGCTACACCTTC. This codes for CASSQEVLARSNYGYTF.

CDR3 bases: TGTGCCAGCAGCTTCAGGGCCGGGACCTACAATGAGCAGTTCTTC. Translated: CASSFRAGTYNEQFF. The chain has TRBV7-2 and TRBJ2-1; tentatively, D is TRBD1 or TRBD2 (5 bases each). The CDR3 totals 15 residues. The germline gives CDR1 SGHTA, CDR2 FQGNSA. Trimming removed 3 bases at V and 2 bases at J, with 11 bases between. Using reference TRBV7-2 and TRBJ2-1 for the parts outside the CDR3, the full variable domain is GAGVSQSPSNKVTEKGKDVELRCDPISGHTALYWYRQSLGQGLEFLIYFQGNSAPDKSGLPSDRFSAERTGGSVSTLTIQRTQQEDSAVYLCASSFRAGTYNEQFFGPGTRLTVL.

CDR3 in amino acids: CASSQVDRGMGSEKLFF. The CDR3 DNA is TGCGCCAGCAGCCAAGTTGACAGGGGTATGGGCTCCGAAAAACTGTTTTTT. The chain combines TRBV4-1 with TRBJ1-4, with 8 bases fitting TRBD1. Per germline, CDR1 MGHRA and CDR2 YSYEKL. CDR3 length equals 17 residues. Trimming removed 1 base from V and 8 bases from J; junction bases left unmatched: 12.

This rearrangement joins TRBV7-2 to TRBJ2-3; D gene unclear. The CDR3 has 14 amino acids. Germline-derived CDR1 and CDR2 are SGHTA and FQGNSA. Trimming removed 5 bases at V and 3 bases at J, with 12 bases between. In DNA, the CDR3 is TGTGCCAGCAGCCCCCAAGTCGGAACAGATACGCAGTATTTT. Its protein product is CASSPQVGTDTQYF.

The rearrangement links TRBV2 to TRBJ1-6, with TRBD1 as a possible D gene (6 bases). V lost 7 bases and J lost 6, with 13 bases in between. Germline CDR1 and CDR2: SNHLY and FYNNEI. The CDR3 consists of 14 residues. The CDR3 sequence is CASTRGGVNSPLHF. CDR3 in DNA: TGTGCCAGCACCCGAGGGGGGGTTAATTCACCCCTCCACTTT.

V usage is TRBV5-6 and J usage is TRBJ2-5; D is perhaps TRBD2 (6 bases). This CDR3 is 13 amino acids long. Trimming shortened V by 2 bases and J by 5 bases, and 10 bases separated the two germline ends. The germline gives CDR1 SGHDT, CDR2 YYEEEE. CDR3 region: CASSLLAPETQYF. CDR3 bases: TGTGCCAGCAGCTTACTAGCCCCGGAGACCCAGTACTTC. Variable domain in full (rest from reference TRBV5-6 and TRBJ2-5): DAGVTQSPTHLIKTRGQQVTLRCSPKSGHDTVSWYQQALGQGPQFIFQYYEEEERQRGNFPDRFSGHQFPNYSSELNVNALLLGDSALYLCASSLLAPETQYFGPGTRLLVL.

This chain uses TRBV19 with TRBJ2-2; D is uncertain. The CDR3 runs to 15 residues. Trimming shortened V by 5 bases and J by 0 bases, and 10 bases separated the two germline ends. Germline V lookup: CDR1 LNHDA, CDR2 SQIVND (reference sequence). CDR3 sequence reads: CASSSRYANTGELFF. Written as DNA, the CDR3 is TGTGCCAGTAGTTCTCGTTACGCGAACACCGGGGAGCTGTTTTTT.

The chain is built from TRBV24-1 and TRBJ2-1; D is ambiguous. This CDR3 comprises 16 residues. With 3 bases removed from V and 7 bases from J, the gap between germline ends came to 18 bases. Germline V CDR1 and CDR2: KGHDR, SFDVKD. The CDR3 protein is CATSDPTGLRRNEQFF. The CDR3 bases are TGTGCCACCAGTGATCCTACCGGGCTACGAAGGAATGAGCAGTTCTTC.

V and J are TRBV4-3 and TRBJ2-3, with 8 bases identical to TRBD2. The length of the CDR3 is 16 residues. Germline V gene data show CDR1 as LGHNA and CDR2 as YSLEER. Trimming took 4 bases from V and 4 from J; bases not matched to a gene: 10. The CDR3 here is CASSPSPPGGPDTQYF. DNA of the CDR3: TGCGCCAGCAGCCCCTCCCCCCCGGGAGGGCCAGATACGCAGTATTTT.

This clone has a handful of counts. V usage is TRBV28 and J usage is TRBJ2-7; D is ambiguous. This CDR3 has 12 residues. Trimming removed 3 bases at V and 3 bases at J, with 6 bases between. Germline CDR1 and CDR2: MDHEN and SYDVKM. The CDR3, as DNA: TGTGCCAGCAGTTTTTTGGTCTACGAGCAGTACTTC. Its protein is CASSFLVYEQYF.

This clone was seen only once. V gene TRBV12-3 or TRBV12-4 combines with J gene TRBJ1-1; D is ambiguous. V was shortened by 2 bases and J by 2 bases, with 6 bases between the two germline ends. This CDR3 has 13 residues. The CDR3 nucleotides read TGTGCCAGCAGTTTAACACTTAACACTGAAGCTTTCTTT. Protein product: CASSLTLNTEAFF.

The CDR3 protein is CASKRTFANTEAFF. DNA for the CDR3: TGTGCCAGCAAGCGAACTTTCGCGAACACTGAAGCTTTCTTT. This chain uses TRBV2 with TRBJ1-1; D gene ambiguous. V was clipped by 7 bases and J by 1 base, with 13 bases between them. CDR1 SNHLY and CDR2 FYNNEI come from the germline V gene. The CDR3 runs 14 residues.

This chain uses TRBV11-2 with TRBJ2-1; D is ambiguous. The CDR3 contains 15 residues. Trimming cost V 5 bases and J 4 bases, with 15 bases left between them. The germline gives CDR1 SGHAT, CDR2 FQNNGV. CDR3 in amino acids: CASSLESVSYNEQFF. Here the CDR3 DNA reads TGTGCCAGCAGCCTTGAATCAGTTTCTTACAATGAGCAGTTCTTC.

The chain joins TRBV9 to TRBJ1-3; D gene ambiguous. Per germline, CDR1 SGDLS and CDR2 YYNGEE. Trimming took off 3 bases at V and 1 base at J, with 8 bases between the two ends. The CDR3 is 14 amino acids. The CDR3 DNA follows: TGTGCCAGCAGCGCACGTGATTCTGGAAACACCATATATTTT. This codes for CASSARDSGNTIYF.

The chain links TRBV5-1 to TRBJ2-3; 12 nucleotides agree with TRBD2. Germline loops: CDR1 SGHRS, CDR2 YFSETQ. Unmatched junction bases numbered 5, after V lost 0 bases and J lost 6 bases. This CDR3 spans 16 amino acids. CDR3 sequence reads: CASSLVLAGGPDTQYF. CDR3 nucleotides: TGCGCCAGCAGCTTGGTTCTAGCGGGGGGGCCTGATACGCAGTATTTT.

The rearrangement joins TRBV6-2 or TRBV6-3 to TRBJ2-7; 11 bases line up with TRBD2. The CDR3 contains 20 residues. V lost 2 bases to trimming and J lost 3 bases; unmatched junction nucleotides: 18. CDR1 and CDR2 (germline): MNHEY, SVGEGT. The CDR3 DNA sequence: TGTGCCAGCAGTTACGACTTTAGAGGGACTAGCGGACTAAACTACTACGAGCAGTACTTC. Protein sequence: CASSYDFRGTSGLNYYEQYF.

The CDR3 reads CSVVTGGVTQYF. The CDR3 DNA reads TGCAGCGTAGTTACGGGCGGGGTGACCCAGTACTTC. V usage is TRBV29-1 and J usage is TRBJ2-5; a possible D gene is TRBD2 (6 bases). This CDR3 region has 12 residues. Germline CDR1 SQVTM, CDR2 ANQGSEA. Trimming removed 6 bases from V and 7 bases from J, with 15 bases in between.

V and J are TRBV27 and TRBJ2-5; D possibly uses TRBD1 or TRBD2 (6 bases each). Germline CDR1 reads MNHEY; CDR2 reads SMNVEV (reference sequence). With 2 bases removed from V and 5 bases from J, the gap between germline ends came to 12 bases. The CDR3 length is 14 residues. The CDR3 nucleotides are TGTGCCAGCAGTTTACAGGGGAGGTGGGAGACCCAGTACTTC. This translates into CASSLQGRWETQYF.

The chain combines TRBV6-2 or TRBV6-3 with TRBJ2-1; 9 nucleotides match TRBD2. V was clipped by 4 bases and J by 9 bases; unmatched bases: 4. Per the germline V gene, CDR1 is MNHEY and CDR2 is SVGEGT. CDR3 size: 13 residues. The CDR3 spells CASSLRGGLEQFF. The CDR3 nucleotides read TGTGCCAGCAGTTTGCGGGGGGGCCTTGAGCAGTTCTTC.

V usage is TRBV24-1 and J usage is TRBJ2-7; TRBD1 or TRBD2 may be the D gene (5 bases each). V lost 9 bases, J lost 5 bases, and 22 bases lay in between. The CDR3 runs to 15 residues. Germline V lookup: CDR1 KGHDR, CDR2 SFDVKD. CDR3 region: CATGGGATSVHEQYF. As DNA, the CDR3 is TGTGCCACCGGGGGTGGGGCCACCTCGGTCCACGAGCAGTACTTC.